Listed below are T cell receptor beta chains from one sample, sequenced in a study of control samples from healthy donors and cancer patients. Produced via immunoSEQ multiplex PCR; TCRdb's table is partial and in-frame only. The sample lists 55,000 to 70,000 clones, roughly 90% occurring once. Sequenced material: PBMCs. These receptors were taken from a man under 40 with colorectal cancer. CDR3s include the opening cysteine and the closing phenylalanine or tryptophan. D genes are given only for firm matches. A clone size is listed for some rows: how often the clone was seen (once, few, many), or a class if it is expanded.

d_gene: .
abundance: .
j_gene: TRBJ2-2
v_gene: TRBV12-3/TRBV12-4
CDR3aa: CASRDGPHRGAVF
CDR3nt: TGTGCCAGCAGAGACGGACCGCACCGGGGAGCTGTTTTT

d_gene: TRBD1
abundance: .
j_gene: TRBJ2-1
v_gene: TRBV3-1/TRBV3-2
CDR3aa: CASSRDRGALNEQFF
CDR3nt: TGTGCCAGCAGCCGGGACAGAGGGGCCCTCAATGAGCAGTTCTTC

d_gene: .
abundance: .
j_gene: TRBJ2-1
v_gene: TRBV5-1
CDR3aa: CASSSQLGSSYNEQFF
CDR3nt: TGCGCCAGCAGCTCCCAGCTTGGTAGCTCCTACAATGAGCAGTTCTTC

d_gene: TRBD1
abundance: .
j_gene: TRBJ2-1
v_gene: TRBV10-1
CDR3aa: CASSERTGNGGEQFF
CDR3nt: TGCGCCAGCAGTGAGAGGACAGGCAACGGTGGGGAGCAGTTCTTC

d_gene: .
abundance: .
j_gene: TRBJ1-6
v_gene: TRBV5-5
CDR3aa: CASSLWGLSPFNSPLHF
CDR3nt: TGTGCCAGCAGCTTATGGGGTTTATCGCCGTTTAATTCACCCCTCCACTTT

d_gene: .
abundance: .
j_gene: TRBJ1-5
v_gene: TRBV18
CDR3aa: CASSATGFDQPQHF
CDR3nt: TGTGCCAGCTCAGCAACAGGGTTCGATCAGCCCCAGCATTTT

d_gene: .
abundance: .
j_gene: TRBJ2-2
v_gene: TRBV2
CDR3aa: CASSQTTGELFF
CDR3nt: TGTGCCAGCAGTCAAACGACCGGGGAGCTGTTTTTT

d_gene: .
abundance: .
j_gene: TRBJ2-5
v_gene: TRBV19
CDR3aa: CASSAQGIQETQYF
CDR3nt: TGTGCCAGTAGTGCACAGGGAATCCAAGAGACCCAGTACTTC

d_gene: .
abundance: .
j_gene: TRBJ1-1
v_gene: TRBV12-3/TRBV12-4
CDR3aa: CASSGHSTEAFF
CDR3nt: TGTGCCAGCAGTGGACACTCCACTGAAGCTTTCTTT

d_gene: .
abundance: .
j_gene: TRBJ2-3
v_gene: TRBV4-1
CDR3aa: CASSPDISTQYF
CDR3nt: TGCGCCAGCAGCCCCGACATTAGTACGCAGTATTTT

d_gene: .
abundance: .
j_gene: TRBJ1-2
v_gene: TRBV5-4
CDR3aa: CASSVGPNDRSYGYTF
CDR3nt: TGTGCCAGCAGCGTGGGGCCCAATGACAGGTCTTATGGCTACACCTTC

d_gene: TRBD1
abundance: .
j_gene: TRBJ2-1
v_gene: TRBV4-3
CDR3aa: CASSQLSTGVRNEQFF
CDR3nt: TGCGCCAGCAGCCAACTCTCAACAGGGGTAAGGAATGAGCAGTTCTTC

d_gene: TRBD1
abundance: .
j_gene: TRBJ2-7
v_gene: TRBV20-1
CDR3aa: CSASRRDRATYEQYF
CDR3nt: TGCAGTGCTAGTCGCCGGGACAGGGCGACCTACGAGCAGTACTTC

d_gene: .
abundance: .
j_gene: TRBJ2-3
v_gene: TRBV11-2
CDR3aa: CASSPTRTRTDTQYF
CDR3nt: TGTGCCAGCAGCCCGACACGGACACGCACAGATACGCAGTATTTT

d_gene: .
abundance: .
j_gene: TRBJ1-1
v_gene: TRBV14
CDR3aa: CASSRGYTEAFF
CDR3nt: TGTGCCAGCAGCCGGGGTTACACTGAAGCTTTCTTT

d_gene: TRBD1
abundance: .
j_gene: TRBJ2-7
v_gene: TRBV6-5
CDR3aa: CASTPGTGTSYEQYF
CDR3nt: TGTGCCAGCACCCCCGGGACAGGGACTTCCTACGAGCAGTACTTC

d_gene: .
abundance: .
j_gene: TRBJ2-2
v_gene: TRBV9
CDR3aa: CASSVLVSNTGELFF
CDR3nt: TGTGCCAGCAGCGTGCTTGTGTCGAACACCGGGGAGCTGTTTTTT

d_gene: TRBD1
abundance: once
j_gene: TRBJ2-1
v_gene: TRBV19
CDR3aa: CASGTGGYYNEQFF
CDR3nt: TGTGCCAGTGGGACAGGGGGCTACTACAATGAGCAGTTCTTC

d_gene: .
abundance: .
j_gene: TRBJ2-1
v_gene: TRBV12-3/TRBV12-4
CDR3aa: CASSFGTDEQFF
CDR3nt: TGTGCCAGCAGTTTTGGGACGGATGAGCAGTTCTTC

d_gene: .
abundance: .
j_gene: TRBJ1-3
v_gene: TRBV18
CDR3aa: CASSPNSRHSGNTIYF
CDR3nt: TGTGCCAGCTCACCCAATAGCAGACACTCTGGAAACACCATATATTTT

d_gene: TRBD1
abundance: .
j_gene: TRBJ1-2
v_gene: TRBV9
CDR3aa: CASSGKPGQAYGYTF
CDR3nt: TGTGCCAGCAGCGGCAAACCGGGACAGGCCTATGGCTACACCTTC

d_gene: .
abundance: .
j_gene: TRBJ1-3
v_gene: TRBV24-1
CDR3aa: CATSDPPESSGNTIYF
CDR3nt: TGTGCCACCAGTGACCCCCCGGAGAGCTCTGGAAACACCATATATTTT